This TCR beta chain derives from a study of T-cell memory formation after mild COVID-19. About the study: Each donor largely had its own TCR clusters.

5'RACE with constant-segment primers yielded barcoded, UMI-tagged TCR alpha and TCR beta cDNA libraries. Each CDR3 protein gets one entry after TCRdb re-called the 5' RACE reads with MiXCR. The data contain approximately 300,000 distinct CDR3 sequences, about 15% of them singletons. Study results and limitations: Contracting clones from day 15 to 85 showed balanced CD4/CD8; later expanders favored CD4+. CD4+ contracting clones were found mainly in CM and EM, and CD8+ ones in EMRA.

This clonotype was found many times. Its antigen is not identified. Deletions cut 2 bases from V and 5 bases from J, with 6 bases between. This CDR3 contains 12 residues. In germline, CDR1 is SEHNR, CDR2 FQNEAQ (reference sequence). The chain carries TRBV7-9 and TRBJ2-5, with D uncertain. Specimen: PBMCs or a T cell subset sorted from them (not recorded which). The receptor comes from a young man who had mild COVID-19 (a few samples of this study predate the infection). Cell type and time point are not known. The CDR3 sequence is CASSLSLETQYF. For the CDR3, the DNA is TGTGCCAGCAGCTTAAGTCTCGAGACCCAGTACTTC. The whole variable domain, filled in from reference TRBV7-9 and TRBJ2-5, reads DTGVSQNPRHKITKRGQNVTFRCDPISEHNRLYWYRQTLGQGPEFLTYFQNEAQLEKSRLLSDRFSAERPKGSFSTLEIQRTEQGDSAMYLCASSLSLETQYFGPGTRLLVL.